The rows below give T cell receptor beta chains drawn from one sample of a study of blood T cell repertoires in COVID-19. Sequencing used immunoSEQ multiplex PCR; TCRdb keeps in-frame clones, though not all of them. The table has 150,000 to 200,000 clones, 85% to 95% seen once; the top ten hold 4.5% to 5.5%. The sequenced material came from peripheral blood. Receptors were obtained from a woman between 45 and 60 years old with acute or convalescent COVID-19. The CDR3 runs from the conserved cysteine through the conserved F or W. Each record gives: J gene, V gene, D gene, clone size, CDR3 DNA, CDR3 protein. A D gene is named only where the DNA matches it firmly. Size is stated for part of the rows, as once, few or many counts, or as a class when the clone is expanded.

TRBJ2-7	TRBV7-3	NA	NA	TGTGCCAGCAGCTTATATTCGACAGAACCCTACGAGCAGTACTTC	CASSLYSTEPYEQYF
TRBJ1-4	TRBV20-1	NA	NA	TGCAGTGCTAGTCCACGACGGGGGTCTAATGAAAAACTGTTTTTT	CSASPRRGSNEKLFF
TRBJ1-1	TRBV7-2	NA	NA	TGTGCCAGCAGCTTCGCGACAGGCAATAATGAAGCTTTCTTT	CASSFATGNNEAFF
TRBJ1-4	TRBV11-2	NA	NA	TGTGCCAGCAGCCGATCCCTAACAGGGAGAAATGAAAAACTGTTTTTT	CASSRSLTGRNEKLFF
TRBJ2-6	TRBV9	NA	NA	TGTGCCAGCAGCGTAGGAGGGCTTGGGGCCAACGTCCTGACTTTC	CASSVGGLGANVLTF
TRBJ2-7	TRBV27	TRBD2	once	TGTGCCAGCAGCACTACGCCCTCGACTAGCGGGAGAGAGTACGAGCAGTACTTC	CASSTTPSTSGREYEQYF
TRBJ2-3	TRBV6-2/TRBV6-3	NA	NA	TGTGCCAGCAGTCGCAGGGGAAGTGGCACAGATACGCAGTATTTT	CASSRRGSGTDTQYF
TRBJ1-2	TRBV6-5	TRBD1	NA	TGTGCCAGCGGGACCAGACAGGGCCCAAACTATGGCTACACCTTC	CASGTRQGPNYGYTF
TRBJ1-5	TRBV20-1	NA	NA	TGCAGTGCTAGTGAACAGGGTTATAGCAATCAGCCCCAGCATTTT	CSASEQGYSNQPQHF
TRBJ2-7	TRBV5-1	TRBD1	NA	TGCGCCAGCAGCTCTTCCGGGACAGCTCTCCACGAGCAGTACTTC	CASSSSGTALHEQYF
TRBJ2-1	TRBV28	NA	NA	TGTGCCAGCGCCTATAATTACAATGAGCAGTTCTTC	CASAYNYNEQFF
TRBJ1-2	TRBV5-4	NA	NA	TGTGCCAGCAGTAACGGGGTCAACTATGGCTACACCTTC	CASSNGVNYGYTF